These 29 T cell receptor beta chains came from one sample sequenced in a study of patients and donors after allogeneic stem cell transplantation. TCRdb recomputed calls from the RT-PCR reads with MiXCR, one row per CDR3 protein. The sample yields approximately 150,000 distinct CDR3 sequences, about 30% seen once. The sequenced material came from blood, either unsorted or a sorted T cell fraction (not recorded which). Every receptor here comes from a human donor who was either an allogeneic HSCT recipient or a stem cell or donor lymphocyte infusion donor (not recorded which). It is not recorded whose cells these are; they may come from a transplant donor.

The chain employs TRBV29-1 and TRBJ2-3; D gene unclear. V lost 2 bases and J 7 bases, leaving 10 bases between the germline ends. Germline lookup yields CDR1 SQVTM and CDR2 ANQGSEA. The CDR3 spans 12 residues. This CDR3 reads CSVEPESNTQYF. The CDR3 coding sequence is TGCAGCGTTGAACCAGAGTCTAATACGCAGTATTTT.

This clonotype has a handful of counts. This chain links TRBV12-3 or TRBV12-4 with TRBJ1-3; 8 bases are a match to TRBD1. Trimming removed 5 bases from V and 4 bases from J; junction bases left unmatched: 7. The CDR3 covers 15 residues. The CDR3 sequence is CASSTLTGVGNTIYF. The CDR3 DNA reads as TGTGCCAGCAGTACACTGACAGGGGTGGGAAACACCATATATTTT.

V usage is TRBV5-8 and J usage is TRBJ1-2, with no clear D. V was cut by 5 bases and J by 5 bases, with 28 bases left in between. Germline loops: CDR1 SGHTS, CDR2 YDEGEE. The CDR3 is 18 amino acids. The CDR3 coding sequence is TGTGCCAGCAGTCCCCTCTTGCTAGAACCGCTTCCGCCATATGGCTACACCTTC. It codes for CASSPLLLEPLPPYGYTF.

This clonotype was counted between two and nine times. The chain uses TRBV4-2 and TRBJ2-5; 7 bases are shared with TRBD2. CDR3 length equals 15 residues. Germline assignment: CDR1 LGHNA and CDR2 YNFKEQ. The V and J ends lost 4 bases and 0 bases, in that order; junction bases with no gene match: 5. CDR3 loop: CASSLDGTNQETQYF. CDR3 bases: TGTGCCAGCAGCCTCGACGGGACTAACCAAGAGACCCAGTACTTC.

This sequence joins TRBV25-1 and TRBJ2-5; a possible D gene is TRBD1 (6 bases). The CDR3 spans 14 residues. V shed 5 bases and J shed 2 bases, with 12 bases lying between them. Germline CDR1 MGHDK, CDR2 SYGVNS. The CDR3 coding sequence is TGTGCCAGCAGTAAGTTTGGACAGCAAGAGACCCAGTACTTC. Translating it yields CASSKFGQQETQYF.

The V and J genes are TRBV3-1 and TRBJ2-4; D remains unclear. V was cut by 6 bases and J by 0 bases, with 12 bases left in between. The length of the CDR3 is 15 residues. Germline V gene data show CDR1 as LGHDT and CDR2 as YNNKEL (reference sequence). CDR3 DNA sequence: TGTGCCAGCAGTCCCCGGGTACTAGCCAAAAACATTCAGTACTTC. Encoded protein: CASSPRVLAKNIQYF. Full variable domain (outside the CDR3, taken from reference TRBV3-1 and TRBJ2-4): DTAVSQTPKYLVTQMGNDKSIKCEQNLGHDTMYWYKQDSKKFLKIMFSYNNKELIINETVPNRFSPKSPDKAHLNLHINSLELGDSAVYFCASSPRVLAKNIQYFGAGTRLSVL.

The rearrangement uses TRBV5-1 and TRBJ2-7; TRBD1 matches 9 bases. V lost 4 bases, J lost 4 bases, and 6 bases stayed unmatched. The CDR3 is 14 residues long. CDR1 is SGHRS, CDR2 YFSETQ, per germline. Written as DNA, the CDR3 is TGCGCCAGCAGCCCCAGGACAGGGGATTACGAGCAGTACTTC. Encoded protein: CASSPRTGDYEQYF.

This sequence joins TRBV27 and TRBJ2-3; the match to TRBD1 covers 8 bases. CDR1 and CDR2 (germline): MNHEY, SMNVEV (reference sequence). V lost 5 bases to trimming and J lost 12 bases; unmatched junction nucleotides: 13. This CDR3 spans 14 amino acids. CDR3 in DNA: TGTGCCAGCAGTCTGGACAGGGCACGAAAGTATCAGTATTTT. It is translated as CASSLDRARKYQYF.

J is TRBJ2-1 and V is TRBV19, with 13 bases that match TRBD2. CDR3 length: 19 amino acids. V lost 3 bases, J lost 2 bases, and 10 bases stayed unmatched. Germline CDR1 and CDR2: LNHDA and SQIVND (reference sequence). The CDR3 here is CASSMRAGLAGPTYNEQFF. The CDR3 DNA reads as TGTGCCAGTAGTATGAGGGCGGGACTAGCGGGACCGACCTACAATGAGCAGTTCTTC.

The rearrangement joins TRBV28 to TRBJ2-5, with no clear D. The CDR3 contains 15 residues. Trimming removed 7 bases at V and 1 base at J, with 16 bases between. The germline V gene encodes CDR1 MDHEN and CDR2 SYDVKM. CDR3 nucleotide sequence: TGTGCCAGCATTCCCAAAGGAGCCTCCCAAGAGACCCAGTACTTC. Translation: CASIPKGASQETQYF.

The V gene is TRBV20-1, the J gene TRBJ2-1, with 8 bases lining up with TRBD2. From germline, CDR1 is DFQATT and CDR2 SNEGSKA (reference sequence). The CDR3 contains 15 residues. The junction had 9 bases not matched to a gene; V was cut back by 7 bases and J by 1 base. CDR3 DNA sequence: TGCAGTGACGGGAGGGGTCGGGAGTCCTACAATGAGCAGTTCTTC. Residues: CSDGRGRESYNEQFF.

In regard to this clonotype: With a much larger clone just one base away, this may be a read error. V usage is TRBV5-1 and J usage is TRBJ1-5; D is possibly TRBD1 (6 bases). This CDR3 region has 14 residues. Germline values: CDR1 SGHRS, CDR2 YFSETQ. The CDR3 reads CAGSLGQGSQPQHF. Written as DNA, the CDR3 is TGCGCCGGCAGCTTGGGGCAGGGGAGTCAGCCCCAGCATTTT.

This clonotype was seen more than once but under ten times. CDR3: CATRLLGDINEKLFF. The CDR3 DNA sequence: TGTGCCACCCGCCTCCTGGGGGACATTAATGAAAAACTGTTTTTT. The gene calls are TRBV11-2 and TRBJ1-4; TRBD1 might be the D (6 bases). CDR3 length: 15 residues. V was cut by 10 bases and J by 4 bases, with 19 bases left in between. Germline CDR1 is SGHAT and CDR2 is FQNNGV.

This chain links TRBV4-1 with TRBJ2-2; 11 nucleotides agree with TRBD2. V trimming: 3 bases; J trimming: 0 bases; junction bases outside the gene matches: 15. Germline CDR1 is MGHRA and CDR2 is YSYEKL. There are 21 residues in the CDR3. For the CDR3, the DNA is TGCGCCAGCAGCCATCCCATCAGGGGCGGTAGCGGGAGGGCGAACACCGGGGAGCTGTTTTTT. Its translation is CASSHPIRGGSGRANTGELFF.

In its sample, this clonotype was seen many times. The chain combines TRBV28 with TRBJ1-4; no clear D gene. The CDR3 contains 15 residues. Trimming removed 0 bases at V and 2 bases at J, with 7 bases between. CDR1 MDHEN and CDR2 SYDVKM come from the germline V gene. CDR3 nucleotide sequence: TGTGCCAGCAGTTTATGGGGAGGGACTAATGAAAAACTGTTTTTT. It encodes CASSLWGGTNEKLFF.

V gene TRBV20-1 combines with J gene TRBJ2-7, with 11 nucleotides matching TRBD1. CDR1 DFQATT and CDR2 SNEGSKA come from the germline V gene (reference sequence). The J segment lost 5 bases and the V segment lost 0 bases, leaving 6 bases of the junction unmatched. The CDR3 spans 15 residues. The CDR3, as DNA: TGCAGTGCTAGAGAAGAATGGGGACAGGGGGACGAGCAGTACTTC. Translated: CSAREEWGQGDEQYF.

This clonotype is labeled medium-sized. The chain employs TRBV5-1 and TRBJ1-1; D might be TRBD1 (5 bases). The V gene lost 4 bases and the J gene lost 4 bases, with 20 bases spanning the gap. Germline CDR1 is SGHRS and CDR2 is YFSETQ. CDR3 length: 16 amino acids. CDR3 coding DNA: TGCGCCAGCAGCGAAGGGTTCTGGGGGTTGAGCACTGAAGCTTTCTTT. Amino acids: CASSEGFWGLSTEAFF. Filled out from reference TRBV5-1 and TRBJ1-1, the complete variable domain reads KAGVTQTPRYLIKTRGQQVTLSCSPISGHRSVSWYQQTPGQGLQFLFEYFSETQRNKGNFPGRFSGRQFSNSRSEMNVSTLELGDSALYLCASSEGFWGLSTEAFFGQGTRLTVV.

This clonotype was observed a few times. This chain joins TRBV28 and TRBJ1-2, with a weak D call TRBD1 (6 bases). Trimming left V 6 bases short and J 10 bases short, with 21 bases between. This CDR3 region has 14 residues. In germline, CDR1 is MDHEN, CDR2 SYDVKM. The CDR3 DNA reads TGTGCCAGCAGGCCTATTACTACAGGGTTTTCCTACACCTTC. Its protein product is CASRPITTGFSYTF.

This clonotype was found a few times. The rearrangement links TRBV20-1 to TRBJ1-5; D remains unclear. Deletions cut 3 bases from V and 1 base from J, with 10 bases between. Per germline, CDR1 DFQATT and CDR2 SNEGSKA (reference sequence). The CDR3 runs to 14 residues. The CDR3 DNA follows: TGCAGTGCTAGGGATGGTTCGAGCAATCAGCCCCAGCATTTT. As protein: CSARDGSSNQPQHF.

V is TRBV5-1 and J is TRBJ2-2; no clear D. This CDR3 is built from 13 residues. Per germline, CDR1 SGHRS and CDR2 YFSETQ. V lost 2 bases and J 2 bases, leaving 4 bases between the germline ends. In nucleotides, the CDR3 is TGCGCCAGCAGCTTCCCAAACACCGGGGAGCTGTTTTTT. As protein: CASSFPNTGELFF.

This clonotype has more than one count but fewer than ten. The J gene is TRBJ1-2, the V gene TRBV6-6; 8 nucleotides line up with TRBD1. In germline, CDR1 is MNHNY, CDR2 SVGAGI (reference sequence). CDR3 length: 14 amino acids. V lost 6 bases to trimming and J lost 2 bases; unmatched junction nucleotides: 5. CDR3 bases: TGTGCCAGCAGAGGACAGGGATCGAACTATGGCTACACCTTC. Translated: CASRGQGSNYGYTF.

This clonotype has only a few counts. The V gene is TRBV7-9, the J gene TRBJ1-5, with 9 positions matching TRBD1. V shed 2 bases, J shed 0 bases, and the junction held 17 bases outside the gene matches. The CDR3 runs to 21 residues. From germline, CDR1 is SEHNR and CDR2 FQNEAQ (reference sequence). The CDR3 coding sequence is TGTGCCAGCAGCTTACTGTCTACTGGACAGGGGCGGGGATATAGCAATCAGCCCCAGCATTTT. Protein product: CASSLLSTGQGRGYSNQPQHF.

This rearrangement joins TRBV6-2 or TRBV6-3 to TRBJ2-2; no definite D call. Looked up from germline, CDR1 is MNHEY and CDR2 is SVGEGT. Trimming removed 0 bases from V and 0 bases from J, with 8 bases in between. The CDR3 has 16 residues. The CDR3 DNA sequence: TGTGCCAGCAGTTACTCGATACCTGCGAACACCGGGGAGCTGTTTTTT. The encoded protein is CASSYSIPANTGELFF.

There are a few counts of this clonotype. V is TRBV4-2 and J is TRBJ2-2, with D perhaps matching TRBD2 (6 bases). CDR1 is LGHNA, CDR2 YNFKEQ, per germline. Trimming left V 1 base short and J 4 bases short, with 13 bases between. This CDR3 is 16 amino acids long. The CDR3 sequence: CASSQAGGAPTGELFF. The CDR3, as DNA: TGTGCCAGCAGCCAAGCCGGAGGGGCTCCCACCGGGGAGCTGTTTTTT.

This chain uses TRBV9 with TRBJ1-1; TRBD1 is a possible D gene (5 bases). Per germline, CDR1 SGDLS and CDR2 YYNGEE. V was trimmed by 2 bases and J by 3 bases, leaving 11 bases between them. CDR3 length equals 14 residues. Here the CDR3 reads CASSVFQGDTEAFF. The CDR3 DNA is TGTGCCAGCAGCGTCTTCCAGGGTGACACTGAAGCTTTCTTT.

The CDR3 DNA is TGTGCCAGCAGTTACCCCGGGCAGGGTAACTATGGCTACACCTTC. This encodes CASSYPGQGNYGYTF. The chain combines TRBV6-2 or TRBV6-3 with TRBJ1-2; a weak D match, TRBD1 (5 bases). Germline V lookup: CDR1 MNHEY, CDR2 SVGEGT. The CDR3 length is 15 residues. Deletions cut 2 bases from V and 1 base from J, with 11 bases between.

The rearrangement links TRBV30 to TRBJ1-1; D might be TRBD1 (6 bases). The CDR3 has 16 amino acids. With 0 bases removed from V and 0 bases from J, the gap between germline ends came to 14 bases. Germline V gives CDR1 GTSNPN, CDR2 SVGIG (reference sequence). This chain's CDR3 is CAWSVDSNLMNTEAFF. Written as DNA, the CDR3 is TGTGCCTGGAGTGTGGACAGTAATCTAATGAACACTGAAGCTTTCTTT.

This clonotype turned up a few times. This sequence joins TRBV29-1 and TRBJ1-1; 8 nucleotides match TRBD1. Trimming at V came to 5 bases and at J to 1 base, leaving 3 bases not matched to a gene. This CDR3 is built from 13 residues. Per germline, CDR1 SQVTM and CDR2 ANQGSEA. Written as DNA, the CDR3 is TGCAGCGTTACAGGGGGGCCGAACACTGAAGCTTTCTTT. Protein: CSVTGGPNTEAFF.

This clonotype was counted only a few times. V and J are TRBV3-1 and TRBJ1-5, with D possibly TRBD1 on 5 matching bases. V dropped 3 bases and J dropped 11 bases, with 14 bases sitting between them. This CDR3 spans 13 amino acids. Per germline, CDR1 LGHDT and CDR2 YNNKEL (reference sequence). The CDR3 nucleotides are TGTGCCAGCAGCCAGGGGGTTCTCAAGACCCAGCATTTT. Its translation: CASSQGVLKTQHF.